The text below deals with one T cell receptor beta chain. This entry is derived from a study of cytomegalovirus exposure and HLA in healthy donors. The CDR3 is made up of 16 amino acids. CDR1 and CDR2 from the germline V gene are MDHEN and SYDVKM. V was pared by 6 bases and J by 3 bases, with 8 bases of the junction left unmatched. PCR was performed using 60 Vbeta and 13 Jbeta primers. Assay used: immunoSEQ multiplex PCR; TCRdb lists only in-frame clones, some missing. The sample holds approximately 210,000 clones, 85% to 90% seen once. The clonotype comes from a woman between 18 and 29 years old in good health and CMV-seronegative. V and J are TRBV28 and TRBJ1-4, with 9 bases identical to TRBD1. Material: PBMCs. The CDR3 bases are TGTGCCAGCAGCGGGACAGGGATCTCCTCTAATGAAAAACTGTTTTTT. This sequence encodes CASSGTGISSNEKLFF.